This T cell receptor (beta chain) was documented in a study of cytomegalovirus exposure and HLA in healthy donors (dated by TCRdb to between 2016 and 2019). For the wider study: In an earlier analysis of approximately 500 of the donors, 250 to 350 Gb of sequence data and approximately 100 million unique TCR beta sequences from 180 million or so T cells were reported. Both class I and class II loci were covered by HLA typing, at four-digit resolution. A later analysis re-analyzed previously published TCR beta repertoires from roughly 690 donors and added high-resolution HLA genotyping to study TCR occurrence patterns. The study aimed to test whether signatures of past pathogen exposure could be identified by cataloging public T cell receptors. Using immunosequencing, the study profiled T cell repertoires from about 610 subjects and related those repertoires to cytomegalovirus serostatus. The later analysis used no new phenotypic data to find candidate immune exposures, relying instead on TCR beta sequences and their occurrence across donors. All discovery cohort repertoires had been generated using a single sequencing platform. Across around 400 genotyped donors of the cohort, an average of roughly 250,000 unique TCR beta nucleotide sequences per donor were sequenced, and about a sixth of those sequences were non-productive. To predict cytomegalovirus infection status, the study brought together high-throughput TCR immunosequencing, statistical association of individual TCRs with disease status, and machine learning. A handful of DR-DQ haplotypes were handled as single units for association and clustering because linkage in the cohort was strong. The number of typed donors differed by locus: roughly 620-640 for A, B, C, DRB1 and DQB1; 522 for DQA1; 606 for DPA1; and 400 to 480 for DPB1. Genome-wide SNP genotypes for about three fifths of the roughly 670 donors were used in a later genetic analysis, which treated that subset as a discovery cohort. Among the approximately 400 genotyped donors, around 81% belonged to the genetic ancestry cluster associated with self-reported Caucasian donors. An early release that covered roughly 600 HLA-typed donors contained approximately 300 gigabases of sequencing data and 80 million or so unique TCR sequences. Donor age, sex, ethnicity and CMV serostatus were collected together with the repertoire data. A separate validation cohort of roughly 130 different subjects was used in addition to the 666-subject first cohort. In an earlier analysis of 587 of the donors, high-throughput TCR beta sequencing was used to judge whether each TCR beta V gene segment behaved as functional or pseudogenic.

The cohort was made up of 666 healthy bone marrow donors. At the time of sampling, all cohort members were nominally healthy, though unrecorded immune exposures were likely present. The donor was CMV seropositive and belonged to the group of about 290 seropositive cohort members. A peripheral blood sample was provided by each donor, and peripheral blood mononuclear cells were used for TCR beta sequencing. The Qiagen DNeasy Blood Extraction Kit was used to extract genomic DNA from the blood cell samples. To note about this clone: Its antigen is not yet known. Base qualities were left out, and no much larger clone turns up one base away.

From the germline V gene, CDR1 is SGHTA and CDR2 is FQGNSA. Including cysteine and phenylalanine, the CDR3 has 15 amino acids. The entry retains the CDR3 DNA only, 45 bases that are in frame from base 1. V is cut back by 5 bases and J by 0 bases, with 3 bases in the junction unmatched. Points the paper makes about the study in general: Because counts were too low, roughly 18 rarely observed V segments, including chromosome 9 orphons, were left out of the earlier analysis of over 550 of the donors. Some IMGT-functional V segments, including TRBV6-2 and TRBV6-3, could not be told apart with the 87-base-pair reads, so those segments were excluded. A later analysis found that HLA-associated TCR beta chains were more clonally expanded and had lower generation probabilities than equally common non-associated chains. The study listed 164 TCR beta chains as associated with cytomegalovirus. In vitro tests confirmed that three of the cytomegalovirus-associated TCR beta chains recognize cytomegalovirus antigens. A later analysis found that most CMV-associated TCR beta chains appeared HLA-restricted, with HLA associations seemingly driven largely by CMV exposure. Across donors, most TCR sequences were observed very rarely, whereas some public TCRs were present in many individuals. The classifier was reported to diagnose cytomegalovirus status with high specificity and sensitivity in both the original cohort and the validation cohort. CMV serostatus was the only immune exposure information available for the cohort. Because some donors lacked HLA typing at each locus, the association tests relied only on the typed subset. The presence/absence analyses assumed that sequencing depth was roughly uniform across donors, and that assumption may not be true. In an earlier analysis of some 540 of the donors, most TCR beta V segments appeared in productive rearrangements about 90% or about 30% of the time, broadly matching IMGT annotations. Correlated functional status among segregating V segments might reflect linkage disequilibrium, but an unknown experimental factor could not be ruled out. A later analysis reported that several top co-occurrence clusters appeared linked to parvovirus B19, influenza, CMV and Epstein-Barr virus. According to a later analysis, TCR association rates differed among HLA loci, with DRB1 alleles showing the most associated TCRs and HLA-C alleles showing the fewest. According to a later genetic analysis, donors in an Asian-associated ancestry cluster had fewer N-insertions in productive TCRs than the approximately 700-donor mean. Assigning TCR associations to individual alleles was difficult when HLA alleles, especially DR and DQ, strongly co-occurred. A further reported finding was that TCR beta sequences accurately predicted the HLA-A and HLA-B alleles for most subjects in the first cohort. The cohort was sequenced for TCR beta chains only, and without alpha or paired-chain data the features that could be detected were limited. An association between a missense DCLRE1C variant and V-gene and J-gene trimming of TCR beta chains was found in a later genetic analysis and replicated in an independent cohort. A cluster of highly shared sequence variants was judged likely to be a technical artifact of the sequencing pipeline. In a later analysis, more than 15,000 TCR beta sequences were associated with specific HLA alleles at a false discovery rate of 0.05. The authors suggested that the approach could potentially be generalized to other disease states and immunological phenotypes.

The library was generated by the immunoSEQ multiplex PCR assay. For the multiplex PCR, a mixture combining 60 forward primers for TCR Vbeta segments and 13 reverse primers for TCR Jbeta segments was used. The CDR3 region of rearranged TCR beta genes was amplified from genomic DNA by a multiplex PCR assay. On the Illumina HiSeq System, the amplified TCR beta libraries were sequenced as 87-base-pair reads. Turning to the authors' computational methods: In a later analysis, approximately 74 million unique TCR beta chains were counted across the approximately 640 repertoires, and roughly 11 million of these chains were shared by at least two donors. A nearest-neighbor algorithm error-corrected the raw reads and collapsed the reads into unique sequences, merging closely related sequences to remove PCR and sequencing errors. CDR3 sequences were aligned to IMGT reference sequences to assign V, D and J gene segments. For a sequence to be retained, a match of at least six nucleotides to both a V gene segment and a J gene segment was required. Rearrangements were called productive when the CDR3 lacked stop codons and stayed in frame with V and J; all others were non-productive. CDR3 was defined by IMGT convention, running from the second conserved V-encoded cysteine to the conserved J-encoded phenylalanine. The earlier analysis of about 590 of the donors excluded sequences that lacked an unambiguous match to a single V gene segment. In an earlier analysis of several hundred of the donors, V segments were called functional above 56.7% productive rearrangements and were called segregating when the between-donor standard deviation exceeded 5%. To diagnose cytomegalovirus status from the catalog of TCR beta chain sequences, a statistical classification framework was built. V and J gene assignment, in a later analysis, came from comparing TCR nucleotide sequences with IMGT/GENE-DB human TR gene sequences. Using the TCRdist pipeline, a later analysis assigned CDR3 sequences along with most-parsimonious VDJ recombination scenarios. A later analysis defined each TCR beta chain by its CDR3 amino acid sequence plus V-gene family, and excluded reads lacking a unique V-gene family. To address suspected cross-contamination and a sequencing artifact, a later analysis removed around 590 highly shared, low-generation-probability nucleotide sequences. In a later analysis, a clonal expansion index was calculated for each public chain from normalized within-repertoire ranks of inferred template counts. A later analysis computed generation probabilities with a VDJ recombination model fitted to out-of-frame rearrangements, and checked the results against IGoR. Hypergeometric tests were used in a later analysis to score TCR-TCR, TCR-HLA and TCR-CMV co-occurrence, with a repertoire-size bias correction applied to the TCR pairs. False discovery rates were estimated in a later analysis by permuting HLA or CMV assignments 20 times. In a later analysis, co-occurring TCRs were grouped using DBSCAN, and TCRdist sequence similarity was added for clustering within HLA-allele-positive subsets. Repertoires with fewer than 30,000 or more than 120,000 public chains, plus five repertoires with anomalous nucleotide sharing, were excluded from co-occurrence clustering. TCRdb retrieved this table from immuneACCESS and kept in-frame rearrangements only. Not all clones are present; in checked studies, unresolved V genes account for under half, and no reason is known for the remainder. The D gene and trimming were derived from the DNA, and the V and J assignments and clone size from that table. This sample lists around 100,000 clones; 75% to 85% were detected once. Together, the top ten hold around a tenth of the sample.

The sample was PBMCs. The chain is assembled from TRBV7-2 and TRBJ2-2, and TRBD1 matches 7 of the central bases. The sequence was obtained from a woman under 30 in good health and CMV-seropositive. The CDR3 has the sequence CASSQGQSNTGELFF. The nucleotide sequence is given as TGTGCCAGCAGCCAGGGACAGTCGAACACCGGGGAGCTGTTTTTT.